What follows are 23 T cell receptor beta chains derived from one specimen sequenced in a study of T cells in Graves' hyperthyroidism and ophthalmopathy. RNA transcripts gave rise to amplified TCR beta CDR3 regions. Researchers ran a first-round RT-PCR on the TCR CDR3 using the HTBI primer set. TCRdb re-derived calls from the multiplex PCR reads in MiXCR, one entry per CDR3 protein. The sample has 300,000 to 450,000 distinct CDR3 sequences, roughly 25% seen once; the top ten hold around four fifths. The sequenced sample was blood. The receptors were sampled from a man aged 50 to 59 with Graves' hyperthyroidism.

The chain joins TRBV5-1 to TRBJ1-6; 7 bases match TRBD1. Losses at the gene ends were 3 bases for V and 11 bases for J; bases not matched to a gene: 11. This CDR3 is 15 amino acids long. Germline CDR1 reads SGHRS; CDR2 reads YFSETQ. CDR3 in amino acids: CASSSSQGIRTPLHF. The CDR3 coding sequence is TGCGCCAGCAGCTCCTCACAGGGGATAAGGACACCCCTCCACTTT.

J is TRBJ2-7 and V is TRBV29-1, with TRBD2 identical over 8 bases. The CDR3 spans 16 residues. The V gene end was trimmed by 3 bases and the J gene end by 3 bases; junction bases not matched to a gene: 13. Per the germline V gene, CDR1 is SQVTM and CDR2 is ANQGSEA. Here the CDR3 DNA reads TGCAGCGTTGACACCAGCGGGAGTGCTTTTGGCTACGAGCAGTACTTC. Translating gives CSVDTSGSAFGYEQYF.

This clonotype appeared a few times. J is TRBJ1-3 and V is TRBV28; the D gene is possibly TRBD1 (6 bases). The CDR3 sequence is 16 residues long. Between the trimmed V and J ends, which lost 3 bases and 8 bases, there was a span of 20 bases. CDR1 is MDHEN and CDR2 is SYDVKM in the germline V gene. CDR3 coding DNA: TGTGCCAGCAGTTTGTGGGGGAGAGGGTCAGGGGACACCATATATTTT. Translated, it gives CASSLWGRGSGDTIYF.

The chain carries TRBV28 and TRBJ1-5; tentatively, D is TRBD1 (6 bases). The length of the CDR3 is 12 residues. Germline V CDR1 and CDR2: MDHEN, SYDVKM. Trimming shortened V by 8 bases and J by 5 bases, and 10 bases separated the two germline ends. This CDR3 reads CASAQGYQPQHF. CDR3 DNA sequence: TGTGCCAGCGCCCAGGGGTATCAGCCCCAGCATTTT.

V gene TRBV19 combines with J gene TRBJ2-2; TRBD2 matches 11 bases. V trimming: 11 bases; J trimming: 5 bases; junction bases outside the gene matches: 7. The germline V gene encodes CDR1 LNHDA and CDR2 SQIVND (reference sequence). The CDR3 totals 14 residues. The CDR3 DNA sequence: TGTGCCGGCCGACCTAGCGGGGGGACCGGGGAGCTGTTTTTT. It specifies CAGRPSGGTGELFF.

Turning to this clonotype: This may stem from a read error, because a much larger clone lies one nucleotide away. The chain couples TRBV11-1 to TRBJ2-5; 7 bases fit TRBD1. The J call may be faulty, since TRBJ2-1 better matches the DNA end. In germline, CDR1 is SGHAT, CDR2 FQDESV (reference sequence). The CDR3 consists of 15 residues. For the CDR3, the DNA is TGTGCCAGCAGCTTATGGGACAGCAGACAAGAGACCCAGTTCTTC. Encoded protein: CASSLWDSRQETQFF.

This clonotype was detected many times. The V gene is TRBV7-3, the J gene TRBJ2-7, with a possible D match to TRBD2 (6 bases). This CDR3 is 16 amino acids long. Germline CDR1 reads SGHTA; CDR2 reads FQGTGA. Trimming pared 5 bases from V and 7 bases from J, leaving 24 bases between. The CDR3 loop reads CASSPSPGESYTEQYF. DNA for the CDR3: TGTGCCAGCAGCCCCTCCCCGGGGGAGTCCTATACGGAGCAGTACTTC. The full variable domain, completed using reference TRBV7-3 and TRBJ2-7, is GAGVSQTPSNKVTEKGKYVELRCDPISGHTALYWYRQSLGQGPEFLIYFQGTGAADDSGLPNDRFFAVRPEGSVSTLKIQRTERGDSAVYLCASSPSPGESYTEQYFGPGTRLTVT.

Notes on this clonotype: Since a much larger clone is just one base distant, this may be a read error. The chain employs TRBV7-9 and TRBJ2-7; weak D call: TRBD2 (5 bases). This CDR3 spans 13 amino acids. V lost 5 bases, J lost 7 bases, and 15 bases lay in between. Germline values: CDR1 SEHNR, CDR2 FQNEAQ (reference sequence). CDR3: CASSATGNDEQYF. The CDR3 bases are TGTGCCAGCAGCGCCACCGGGAACGATGAGCAGTACTTC.

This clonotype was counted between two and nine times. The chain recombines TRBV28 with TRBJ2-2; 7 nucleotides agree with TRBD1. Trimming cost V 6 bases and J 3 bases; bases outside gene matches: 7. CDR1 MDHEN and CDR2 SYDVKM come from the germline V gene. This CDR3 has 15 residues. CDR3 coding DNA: TGTGCCAGCAGGACCCAGACAGGGTACACCGGGGAGCTGTTTTTT. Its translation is CASRTQTGYTGELFF.

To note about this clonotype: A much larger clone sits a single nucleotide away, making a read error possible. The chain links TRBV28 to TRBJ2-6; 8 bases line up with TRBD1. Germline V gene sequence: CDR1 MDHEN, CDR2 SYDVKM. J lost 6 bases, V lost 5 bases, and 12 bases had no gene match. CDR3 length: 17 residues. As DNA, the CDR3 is TGTGCCAGCAGTCCTCGACAGGGGACTTATGAGGCCAACGTCCTGACTTTC. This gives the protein CASSPRQGTYEANVLTF.

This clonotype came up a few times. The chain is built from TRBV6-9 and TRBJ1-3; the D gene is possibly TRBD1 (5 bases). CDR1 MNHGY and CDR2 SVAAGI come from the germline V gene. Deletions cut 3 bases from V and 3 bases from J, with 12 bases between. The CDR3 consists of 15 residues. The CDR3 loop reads CASSYFGGGGNTIYF. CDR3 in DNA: TGTGCCAGCAGTTACTTCGGGGGAGGTGGAAACACCATATATTTT.

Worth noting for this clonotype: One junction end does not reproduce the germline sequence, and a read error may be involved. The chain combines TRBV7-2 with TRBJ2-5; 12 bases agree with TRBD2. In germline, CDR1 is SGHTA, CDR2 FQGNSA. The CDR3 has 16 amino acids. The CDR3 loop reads CASSQETSGSGKTQYF. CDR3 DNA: TGCGCCAGCAGCCAAGAGACTAGCGGGAGTGGAAAGACCCAGTACTTC.

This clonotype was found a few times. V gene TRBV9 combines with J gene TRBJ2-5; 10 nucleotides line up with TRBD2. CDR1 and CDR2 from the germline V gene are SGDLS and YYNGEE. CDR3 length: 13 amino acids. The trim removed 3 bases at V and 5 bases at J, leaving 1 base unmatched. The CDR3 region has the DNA TGTGCCAGCAGCGATAGCGGGGGGGAGACCCAGTACTTC. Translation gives CASSDSGGETQYF. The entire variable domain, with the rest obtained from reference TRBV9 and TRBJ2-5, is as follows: DSGVTQTPKHLITATGQRVTLRCSPRSGDLSVYWYQQSLDQGLQFLIQYYNGEERAKGNILERFSAQQFPDLHSELNLSSLELGDSALYFCASSDSGGETQYFGPGTRLLVL.

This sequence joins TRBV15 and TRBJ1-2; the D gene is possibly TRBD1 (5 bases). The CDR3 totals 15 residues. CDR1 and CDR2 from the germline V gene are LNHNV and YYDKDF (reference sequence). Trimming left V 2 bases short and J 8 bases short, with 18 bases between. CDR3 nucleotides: TGTGCCACCAGCAGACCCAACCGGGACGCCGTAGGCTACACCTTC. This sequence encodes CATSRPNRDAVGYTF.

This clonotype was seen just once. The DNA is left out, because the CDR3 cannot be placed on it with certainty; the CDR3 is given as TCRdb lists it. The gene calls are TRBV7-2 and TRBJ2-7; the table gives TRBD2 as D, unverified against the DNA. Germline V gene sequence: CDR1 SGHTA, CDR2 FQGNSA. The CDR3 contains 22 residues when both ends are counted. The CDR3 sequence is CASSFYICSARPGLAQTYEQYF.

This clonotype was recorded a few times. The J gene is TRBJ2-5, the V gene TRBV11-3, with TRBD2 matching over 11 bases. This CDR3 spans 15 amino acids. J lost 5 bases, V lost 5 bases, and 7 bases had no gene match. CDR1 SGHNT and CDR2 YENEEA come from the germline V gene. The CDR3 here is CASSQTSGKLETQYF. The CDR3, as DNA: TGTGCCAGCAGCCAGACTAGCGGGAAATTGGAGACCCAGTACTTC.

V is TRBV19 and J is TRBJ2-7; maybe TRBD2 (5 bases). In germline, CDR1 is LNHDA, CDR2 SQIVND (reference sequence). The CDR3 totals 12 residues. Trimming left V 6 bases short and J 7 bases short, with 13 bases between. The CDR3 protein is CASRLGSGEQYF. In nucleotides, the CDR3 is TGTGCCAGTAGGTTGGGGTCGGGAGAGCAGTACTTC.

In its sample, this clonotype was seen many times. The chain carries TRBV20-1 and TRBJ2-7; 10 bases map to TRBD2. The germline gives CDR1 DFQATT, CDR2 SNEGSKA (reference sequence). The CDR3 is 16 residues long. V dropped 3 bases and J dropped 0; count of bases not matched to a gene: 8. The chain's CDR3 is CSASRIIAGGSYEQYF. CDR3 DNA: TGCAGTGCTAGTCGGATCATAGCGGGGGGCTCCTACGAGCAGTACTTC.

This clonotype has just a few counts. The CDR3 nucleotides are TGTGCCAGCAGTTTGACAGGAAACAATGAGCAGTTCTTC. Its protein product is CASSLTGNNEQFF. V usage is TRBV28 and J usage is TRBJ2-1, with D tentatively TRBD1 (6 bases). CDR1 is MDHEN and CDR2 is SYDVKM in the germline V gene. The ends were cut back, 3 bases at V and 5 bases at J, with 8 bases in the middle. This CDR3 has 13 residues.

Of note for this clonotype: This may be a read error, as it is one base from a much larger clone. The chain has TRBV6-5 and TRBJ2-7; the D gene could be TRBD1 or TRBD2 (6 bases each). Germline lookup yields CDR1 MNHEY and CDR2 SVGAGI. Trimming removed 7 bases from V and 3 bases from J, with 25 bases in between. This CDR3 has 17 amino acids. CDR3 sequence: CASNSKGRTATIYEQYF. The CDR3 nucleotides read TGTGCCAGCAATTCCAAGGGGAGGACAGCCACGATCTACGAGCAGTACTTC.

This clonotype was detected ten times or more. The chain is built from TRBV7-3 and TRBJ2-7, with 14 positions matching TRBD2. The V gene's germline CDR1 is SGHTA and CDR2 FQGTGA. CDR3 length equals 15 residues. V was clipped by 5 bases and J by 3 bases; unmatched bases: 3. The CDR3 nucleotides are TGTGCCAGCAGCCTGGGACTAGCGGGAGTCTACGAGCAGTACTTC. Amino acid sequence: CASSLGLAGVYEQYF. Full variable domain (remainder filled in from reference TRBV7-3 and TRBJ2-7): GAGVSQTPSNKVTEKGKYVELRCDPISGHTALYWYRQSLGQGPEFLIYFQGTGAADDSGLPNDRFFAVRPEGSVSTLKIQRTERGDSAVYLCASSLGLAGVYEQYFGPGTRLTVT.

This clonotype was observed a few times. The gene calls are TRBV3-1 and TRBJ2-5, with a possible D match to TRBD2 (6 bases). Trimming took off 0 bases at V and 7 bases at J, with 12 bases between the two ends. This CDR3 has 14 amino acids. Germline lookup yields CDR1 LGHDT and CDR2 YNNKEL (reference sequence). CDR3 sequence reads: CASSQEGGFLTQYF. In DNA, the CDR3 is TGTGCCAGCAGCCAAGAGGGGGGATTCCTGACCCAGTACTTC.

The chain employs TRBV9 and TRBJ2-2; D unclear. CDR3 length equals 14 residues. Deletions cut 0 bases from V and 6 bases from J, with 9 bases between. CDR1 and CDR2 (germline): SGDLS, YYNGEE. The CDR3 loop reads CASSVDNVAGELFF. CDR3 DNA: TGTGCCAGCAGCGTAGACAACGTGGCCGGGGAGCTGTTTTTT. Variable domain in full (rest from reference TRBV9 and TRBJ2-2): DSGVTQTPKHLITATGQRVTLRCSPRSGDLSVYWYQQSLDQGLQFLIQYYNGEERAKGNILERFSAQQFPDLHSELNLSSLELGDSALYFCASSVDNVAGELFFGEGSRLTVL.